This passage covers 27 T cell receptor beta chains from one sample sequenced in a study of CD8 T cells in Susac syndrome. It was with random hexamers that about 0.45 to 1 ug RNA was reverse transcribed. MiXCR, applied by TCRdb to the immunoSEQ multiplex PCR reads, yields one record per CDR3 protein. The data contain tens of thousands of distinct CDR3 sequences, 96% of them seen just once; the ten biggest clones take up roughly 0.68%. The material sequenced was CD8+ T cells from PBMCs. All receptors derive from a human donor with Susac syndrome.

The rearrangement links TRBV11-2 to TRBJ2-5; no reliable D call. Trimming removed 2 bases at V and 1 base at J, with 8 bases between. CDR1 SGHAT and CDR2 FQNNGV come from the germline V gene. The CDR3 has 14 residues. The CDR3 sequence is CASSLMNSQETQYF. The CDR3 DNA follows: TGTGCCAGCAGCTTAATGAACAGCCAAGAGACCCAGTACTTC.

The chain employs TRBV15 and TRBJ1-3; no clear D. The V gene lost 0 bases and the J gene lost 1 base, with 10 bases spanning the gap. The CDR3 runs 16 residues. Germline values: CDR1 LNHNV, CDR2 YYDKDF (reference sequence). CDR3 DNA sequence: TGTGCCACCAGCAGAGACCTGACACAATCTGGAAACACCATATATTTT. The encoded protein is CATSRDLTQSGNTIYF.

The rearrangement uses TRBV24-1 and TRBJ1-2, with D perhaps matching TRBD1 (5 bases). V was pared by 6 bases and J by 6 bases, with 10 bases between. This CDR3 is built from 12 residues. The germline gives CDR1 KGHDR, CDR2 SFDVKD. The CDR3 sequence is CATSQTGHGYTF. CDR3 nucleotides: TGTGCCACCAGTCAGACGGGGCATGGCTACACCTTC.

The rearrangement joins TRBV28 to TRBJ1-2; weak D call: TRBD1 (6 bases). Germline-derived CDR1 and CDR2 are MDHEN and SYDVKM. The V end lost 3 bases, the J end lost 6 bases, and 17 bases lay between the germline ends. CDR3 length: 15 amino acids. CDR3 nucleotides: TGTGCCAGCAGTTTGGGCCCCGGGACAAAGGATGGCTACACCTTC. It specifies CASSLGPGTKDGYTF.

The V and J genes are TRBV6-5 and TRBJ1-1, with D hard to call. Trimming shortened V by 0 bases and J by 3 bases, and 8 bases separated the two germline ends. This CDR3 region has 14 residues. Germline CDR1 MNHEY, CDR2 SVGAGI. CDR3 sequence reads: CASSYSAGDTEAFF. The DNA for the CDR3 is TGTGCCAGCAGTTACTCAGCCGGCGACACTGAAGCTTTCTTT.

The chain has TRBV2 and TRBJ1-1; D is undetermined. The CDR3 is 12 amino acids. Deletions cut 2 bases from V and 7 bases from J, with 8 bases between. Germline lookup yields CDR1 SNHLY and CDR2 FYNNEI. The CDR3 here is CASSEFGSEAFF. CDR3 coding DNA: TGTGCCAGCAGTGAATTCGGTAGTGAAGCTTTCTTT.

The chain has TRBV3-1 and TRBJ1-1; D is undetermined. V lost 4 bases to trimming and J lost 1 base, with 7 bases between them. The CDR3 consists of 13 residues. Per germline, CDR1 LGHDT and CDR2 YNNKEL (reference sequence). The CDR3 DNA sequence: TGTGCCAGCAGCCCGCGGGGGAACACTGAAGCTTTCTTT. This gives the protein CASSPRGNTEAFF.

The rearrangement links TRBV4-2 to TRBJ1-2; the D is unclear. CDR3 length equals 15 residues. Trimming removed 2 bases at V and 4 bases at J, with 14 bases between. From germline, CDR1 is LGHNA and CDR2 YNFKEQ. Written as DNA, the CDR3 is TGTGCCAGCAGCCAACTGAGTGGCGGTTTCTATGGCTACACCTTC. Translated, it gives CASSQLSGGFYGYTF.

J is TRBJ2-6 and V is TRBV6-2 or TRBV6-3; no clear D. Trimming took off 11 bases at V and 0 bases at J, with 8 bases between the two ends. The CDR3 contains 13 residues. Looked up from germline, CDR1 is MNHEY and CDR2 is SVGEGT. The CDR3 here is CASTASGANVLTF. The CDR3 DNA sequence: TGTGCCTCTACAGCCTCTGGGGCCAACGTCCTGACTTTC.

The rearrangement joins TRBV14 to TRBJ2-7; D unclear. Trimming stripped 1 base from V and 3 bases from J, with 7 bases between. CDR3 length equals 13 residues. Germline V lookup: CDR1 SGHDN, CDR2 FVKESK. The DNA of the CDR3 is TGTGCCAGCAGCCAAGGGAGAAACTACGAGCAGTACTTC. It codes for CASSQGRNYEQYF.

This clonotype was observed once. The chain combines TRBV18 with TRBJ1-2, with 7 nucleotides matching TRBD1. Unmatched junction bases numbered 9, after V lost 1 base and J lost 4 bases. CDR1 is KGHSH, CDR2 LQKENI, per germline. This CDR3 is 16 amino acids long. DNA for the CDR3: TGTGCCAGCTCACCACAGTCCACAGGGGATGGCTATGGCTACACCTTC. The encoded protein is CASSPQSTGDGYGYTF.

The V and J genes are TRBV11-2 and TRBJ1-1, with D perhaps matching TRBD1 (5 bases). The CDR3 totals 14 residues. Trimming pared 6 bases from V and 4 bases from J, leaving 15 bases between. Germline V gene lookup returns CDR1 SGHAT and CDR2 FQNNGV. DNA for the CDR3: TGTGCCAGCAGGATAGGGGTGGGCAGCACTGAAGCTTTCTTT. It translates to CASRIGVGSTEAFF.

This clonotype has a single count. The V and J genes are TRBV20-1 and TRBJ1-1, with D possibly matching TRBD1 (5 bases). CDR3 length: 13 residues. The V and J ends lost 6 bases and 4 bases respectively, with 15 bases between them. Germline lookup yields CDR1 DFQATT and CDR2 SNEGSKA (reference sequence). The CDR3 DNA sequence: TGCAGTGCCCAACAGGATGGGGGCACTGAAGCTTTCTTT. Translating gives CSAQQDGGTEAFF.

This clonotype showed up just once. The chain combines TRBV6-5 with TRBJ2-3, with a tentative D call TRBD1 (6 bases). The V and J ends lost 5 bases and 5 bases respectively, with 14 bases between them. CDR1 is MNHEY and CDR2 is SVGAGI in the germline V gene. The CDR3 has 14 residues. The CDR3 sequence: CASSPQGTGDTQYF. As DNA, the CDR3 is TGTGCCAGCAGTCCCCAGGGGACGGGAGATACGCAGTATTTT.

Here the CDR3 reads CASRGQSVAKNIQYF. The CDR3 region has the DNA TGTGCCAGCAGGGGACAGTCCGTAGCCAAAAACATTCAGTACTTC. The chain uses TRBV2 and TRBJ2-4; 7 nucleotides align to TRBD1. CDR3 length equals 15 residues. The V gene's germline CDR1 is SNHLY and CDR2 FYNNEI. The trim removed 6 bases at V and 0 bases at J, leaving 5 bases unmatched.

This rearrangement joins TRBV7-8 to TRBJ2-5, with 8 bases that match TRBD2. V shed 6 bases, J shed 1 base, and the junction held 1 base outside the gene matches. Germline lookup yields CDR1 SGHVS and CDR2 FQNEAQ. CDR3 size: 13 residues. The CDR3 spells CASSTSGQETQYF. The CDR3 DNA sequence: TGTGCCAGCAGTACTAGCGGCCAAGAGACCCAGTACTTC.

This clonotype has a handful of counts. At one boundary the junction diverges from the germline segment, which might be a read error. The chain joins TRBV5-6 to TRBJ1-1; D perhaps matches TRBD1 (5 bases). Per germline, CDR1 SGHDT and CDR2 YYEEEE. This CDR3 spans 14 amino acids. The CDR3 sequence is CASTLGGRNTEAFF. In nucleotides, the CDR3 is TGTGCCAGCACCTTGGGGGGAAGAAACACTGAAGCTTTCTTT.

The chain joins TRBV27 to TRBJ2-3; 11 bases fit TRBD2. After removal of 3 bases from V and 5 bases from J, the junction contained 4 bases not matched to a gene. Looked up from germline, CDR1 is MNHEY and CDR2 is SMNVEV (reference sequence). The CDR3 spans 15 residues. DNA of the CDR3: TGTGCCAGCAGTTTCCTAGCGGGGGGACGAGATACGCAGTATTTT. This gives the protein CASSFLAGGRDTQYF.

The chain couples TRBV25-1 to TRBJ2-5; D is possibly TRBD1 or TRBD2 (5 bases each). The CDR3 is 13 residues long. With 4 bases removed from V and 5 bases from J, the gap between germline ends came to 11 bases. Germline V gene sequence: CDR1 MGHDK, CDR2 SYGVNS. In DNA form, the CDR3 reads TGTGCCAGCAGTGCACACGGGGCCGAGACCCAGTACTTC. Translating it yields CASSAHGAETQYF.

The chain employs TRBV29-1 and TRBJ1-1; TRBD1 might be the D (5 bases). CDR3 size: 13 residues. Trimming removed 6 bases at V and 1 base at J, with 12 bases between. Germline V gives CDR1 SQVTM, CDR2 ANQGSEA. In DNA form, the CDR3 reads TGCAGCGTCCACGGGACGGGGAACACTGAAGCTTTCTTT. Residues: CSVHGTGNTEAFF.

The genes are TRBV30 and TRBJ1-1; no clear D gene. Trimming took 2 bases from V and 1 from J, leaving 8 bases between them. This CDR3 contains 13 residues. Germline-derived CDR1 and CDR2 are GTSNPN and SVGIG (reference sequence). The CDR3 region has the DNA TGTGCCTGGAGTAACATAAAGAACACTGAAGCTTTCTTT. Its protein is CAWSNIKNTEAFF.

This chain uses TRBV12-3 or TRBV12-4 with TRBJ1-4; D unclear. There are 15 residues in the CDR3. V lost 4 bases and J 6 bases, leaving 15 bases between the germline ends. CDR3 protein: CASSSPNVPDEKLFF. The CDR3 DNA sequence: TGTGCCAGCAGTTCCCCGAACGTCCCTGATGAAAAACTGTTTTTT.

The chain combines TRBV19 with TRBJ2-1, with TRBD2 matching over 14 bases. This CDR3 comprises 20 residues. Unmatched junction bases numbered 11, after V lost 1 base and J lost 3 bases. The germline CDR1 and CDR2 sequences are LNHDA and SQIVND (reference sequence). This chain's CDR3 is CASSIVGFEGLAGVYNEQFF. In nucleotides, the CDR3 is TGTGCCAGTAGTATAGTCGGTTTTGAGGGACTAGCGGGGGTCTACAATGAGCAGTTCTTC.

The chain joins TRBV20-1 to TRBJ2-1; 7 bases agree with TRBD1. Germline trimming cut 6 bases from V and 6 bases from J; bases unmatched to any gene: 8. CDR1 DFQATT and CDR2 SNEGSKA come from the germline V gene (reference sequence). The CDR3 totals 13 residues. This chain's CDR3 is CSAETGTANEQFF. The CDR3 nucleotides are TGCAGTGCCGAGACAGGGACAGCCAATGAGCAGTTCTTC.

This clonotype showed up just once. The J gene is TRBJ2-4, the V gene TRBV7-9; 8 nucleotides line up with TRBD1. J was trimmed by 7 bases and V by 6 bases; bases with no gene match: 11. Germline lookup yields CDR1 SEHNR and CDR2 FQNEAQ (reference sequence). The CDR3 runs to 15 residues. The CDR3 DNA reads TGTGCCAGCAGGGAGGACAGGGCCACGGAGAACATTCAGTACTTC. Its protein is CASREDRATENIQYF.

The V gene is TRBV7-2, the J gene TRBJ1-3; D call uncertain. Trimming removed 2 bases from V and 2 bases from J, with 10 bases in between. Germline assignment: CDR1 SGHTA and CDR2 FQGNSA. The CDR3 totals 15 residues. The DNA for the CDR3 is TGTGCCAGCAGCTTAACCTCAGTGGCTGGAAACACCATATATTTT. Amino acid sequence: CASSLTSVAGNTIYF.

The chain links TRBV5-4 to TRBJ2-4; 9 bases line up with TRBD1. The CDR3 is 17 residues long. CDR1 is SGHNT, CDR2 YYREEE, per germline (reference sequence). J was trimmed by 0 bases and V by 0 bases; bases with no gene match: 4. In nucleotides, the CDR3 is TGTGCCAGCAGCTTGGGCGACAGGGGGTTAGCCAAAAACATTCAGTACTTC. Translated: CASSLGDRGLAKNIQYF.